This T cell receptor beta chain was sequenced for a study of OX40 agonist ivuxolimab in advanced cancers. Across the whole study: The group had a mean age of around 60 years, ranged from about 20 to 90, and was approximately 81% male.

Libraries were prepared by immunoSEQ multiplex PCR; TCRdb keeps only in-frame clonotypes and omits some of them. The sample records 23,000 or so clones, approximately 78% being singletons. This clone was seen once. The TCR comes from an adult with an advanced solid tumor such as melanoma, head and neck, liver or kidney cancer. This sample comprised CD4+ or CD8+ T cells sorted from blood, obtained in a trial of the OX40 agonist ivuxolimab.

In DNA, the CDR3 is TGTGCCAGCGGGTGGGGTAATTCACCCCTCCACTTT. This codes for CASGWGNSPLHF. This sequence joins TRBV27 and TRBJ1-6; no firm D call. This CDR3 contains 12 residues. Germline V gene lookup returns CDR1 MNHEY and CDR2 SMNVEV (reference sequence). V dropped 8 bases and J dropped 6 bases, with 8 bases sitting between them.